The 15 T cell receptor beta chains below all came from one sample that was sequenced in a study of T cells in Graves' hyperthyroidism and ophthalmopathy. Amplification of TCR beta CDR3 regions used RNA as the template. Carried out on the TCR CDR3, a first-round RT-PCR used the HTBI primer set. One entry per CDR3 protein, called by TCRdb with MiXCR from the multiplex PCR reads. The table records under 350,000 distinct CDR3 sequences, approximately 17% of them present only once. The specimen sequenced was blood. The source of these receptors is a woman aged 55-69 years with Graves' ophthalmopathy.

This clonotype was seen many times. The gene calls are TRBV30 and TRBJ1-2, with TRBD1 as a possible D gene (6 bases). V was cut by 4 bases and J by 8 bases, with 17 bases left in between. The CDR3 length is 13 residues. CDR1 and CDR2 from the germline V gene are GTSNPN and SVGIG (reference sequence). CDR3 residues: CAWTGQLRGGYTF. The CDR3 DNA is TGTGCCTGGACCGGACAGTTGAGAGGGGGCTACACCTTC.

This clonotype was seen at least ten times. The rearrangement joins TRBV7-9 to TRBJ2-3; 8 bases fit TRBD1. Trimming cost V 6 bases and J 0 bases; bases outside gene matches: 5. Germline CDR1 SEHNR, CDR2 FQNEAQ (reference sequence). The CDR3 has 15 amino acids. This CDR3 is CASSYRTGSTDTQYF. In DNA, the CDR3 is TGTGCCAGCAGTTACCGGACAGGGAGCACAGATACGCAGTATTTT.

At least ten counts were recorded for this clonotype. The J gene is TRBJ2-1, the V gene TRBV5-5, with 8 bases aligning to TRBD2. V lost 1 base, J lost 2 bases, and 8 bases stayed unmatched. Germline CDR1 reads SGHKS; CDR2 reads YYEKEE (reference sequence). CDR3 size: 17 residues. The CDR3 spells CASSLILAAKAYNEQFF. The CDR3 DNA reads TGTGCCAGCAGCTTGATACTAGCGGCAAAGGCCTACAATGAGCAGTTCTTC.

This clonotype has just a few counts. As DNA, the CDR3 is TGCGCCAGCAGCTTGGGGGGGGAGGTTTCCTACAATGAGCAGTTCTTC. Encoded protein: CASSLGGEVSYNEQFF. The chain is built from TRBV5-1 and TRBJ2-1, with D possibly being TRBD2 (6 bases). CDR1 and CDR2 (germline): SGHRS, YFSETQ. CDR3 length: 16 amino acids. Trimming pared 0 bases from V and 1 base from J, leaving 11 bases between.

J is TRBJ2-3 and V is TRBV29-1; TRBD2 might be the D (5 bases). Germline loops: CDR1 SQVTM, CDR2 ANQGSEA. V shed 4 bases and J shed 4 bases, with 12 bases lying between them. This CDR3 region has 13 residues. CDR3 in DNA: TGCAGCGTTGGACGACGGGGAGCAGATACGCAGTATTTT. Amino acids: CSVGRRGADTQYF.

This clonotype was counted ten times or more. CDR3 sequence reads: CASSFRQVRVRSTEAFF. CDR3 DNA: TGTGCCAGCAGTTTCCGGCAAGTCAGGGTAAGGTCCACTGAAGCTTTCTTT. The chain is built from TRBV2 and TRBJ1-1, with D perhaps TRBD1 (5 bases). CDR3 length: 17 amino acids. Trimming cost V 5 bases and J 4 bases, with 23 bases left between them. CDR1 is SNHLY and CDR2 is FYNNEI in the germline V gene.

This clonotype was recorded many times. The J gene is TRBJ1-4, the V gene TRBV29-1; unclear D gene. In germline, CDR1 is SQVTM, CDR2 ANQGSEA. The CDR3 is 12 residues long. The V end lost 8 bases, the J end lost 2 bases, and 9 bases lay between the germline ends. The CDR3 nucleotides read TGCAGCTGGACCGGGACTAATGAAAAACTGTTTTTT. It is translated as CSWTGTNEKLFF.

In this sample, this clonotype turned up many times. V usage is TRBV20-1 and J usage is TRBJ1-1, with unresolved D. CDR1 is DFQATT and CDR2 is SNEGSKA in the germline V gene (reference sequence). CDR3 length: 11 residues. The CDR3 nucleotides read TGCAGAGCCAACTGGGGAACTGAAGCTTTCTTT. This codes for CRANWGTEAFF.

This clonotype has a handful of counts. The chain has TRBV6-2 or TRBV6-3 and TRBJ1-2; D might be TRBD1 (5 bases). V lost 7 bases and J lost 2, with 17 bases in between. CDR1 is MNHEY, CDR2 SVGEGT, per germline. This CDR3 has 15 residues. CDR3 nucleotide sequence: TGTGCCAGCATCTACGCAGGGCGTAAAAACTATGGCTACACCTTC. Amino acids: CASIYAGRKNYGYTF.

This clonotype was seen at least ten times. This sequence joins TRBV12-3 or TRBV12-4 and TRBJ1-6, with D tentatively TRBD1 (5 bases). Trimming removed 6 bases at V and 7 bases at J, with 10 bases between. This CDR3 comprises 13 residues. CDR3: CASRRGENSPLHF. The CDR3 DNA sequence: TGTGCCAGCAGACGGGGGGAGAATTCACCCCTCCACTTT.

The chain links TRBV12-3 or TRBV12-4 to TRBJ1-6; D is ambiguous. Trimming shortened V by 0 bases and J by 7 bases, and 19 bases separated the two germline ends. The CDR3 has 18 residues. The CDR3 region is CASSLAGWTDSRNSPLHF. The CDR3 DNA follows: TGTGCCAGCAGTTTAGCGGGGTGGACGGATTCGCGAAATTCACCCCTCCACTTT.

The chain joins TRBV4-1 to TRBJ1-4, with TRBD1 identical over 8 bases. V was clipped by 2 bases and J by 8 bases; unmatched bases: 1. The germline CDR1 and CDR2 sequences are MGHRA and YSYEKL. The CDR3 spans 13 residues. This CDR3 is CASSQRQGEKLFF. For the CDR3, the DNA is TGCGCCAGCAGCCAAAGACAGGGGGAAAAACTGTTTTTT.

The chain links TRBV6-1 to TRBJ2-7; 9 bases match TRBD1. CDR3 size: 14 residues. Germline V lookup: CDR1 MNHNS, CDR2 SASEGT. V was pared by 4 bases and J by 4 bases, with 5 bases of the junction left unmatched. The chain's CDR3 is CASSARQGGYEQYF. In DNA, the CDR3 is TGTGCCAGCAGTGCGAGACAGGGGGGTTACGAGCAGTACTTC.

This clonotype has a handful of counts. This rearrangement joins TRBV6-1 to TRBJ2-5; D perhaps matches TRBD1 (6 bases). The V and J ends lost 2 bases and 7 bases respectively, with 14 bases between them. The CDR3 spans 14 residues. The germline gives CDR1 MNHNS, CDR2 SASEGT. DNA of the CDR3: TGTGCCAGCAGTGAATATAGGGGGTTAGTGACCCAGTACTTC. Translation: CASSEYRGLVTQYF.

V usage is TRBV7-2 and J usage is TRBJ2-7, with a weak D call TRBD1 (6 bases). The CDR3 is 14 amino acids. CDR1 is SGHTA and CDR2 is FQGNSA in the germline V gene. The ends were cut back, 1 base at V and 7 bases at J, with 14 bases in the middle. The DNA for the CDR3 is TGTGCCAGCAGCTTAGAACAGGGAGTAGGGGAGCAGTACTTC. Amino acid sequence: CASSLEQGVGEQYF.